A single sample gave rise to the 7 T cell receptor beta chains below, sequenced in a study of blood T cell repertoires in COVID-19. Generated by immunoSEQ multiplex PCR, the TCRdb table keeps only in-frame clones and is missing some. Counted here are tens of thousands of clones, 91% occurring once; the ten biggest clones make up 2.5% to 4%. Sequences were obtained from peripheral blood. These receptors all stem from a woman aged 65 to 85 with active COVID-19.

About this clone: One end of the junction varies from germline; a read error may be responsible. The chain combines TRBV2 with TRBJ1-1; perhaps TRBD1 as D (5 bases). Germline CDR1 and CDR2: SNHLY and FYNNEI. The CDR3 is made up of 14 amino acids. CDR3 amino acids: CASSEAGRDTEAFF. The CDR3 DNA sequence: TGTGCCAGCAGCGAAGCTGGCAGGGACACTGAAGCTTTCTTT.

The gene calls are TRBV2 and TRBJ2-2, with D hard to call. Trimming took off 1 base at V and 2 bases at J, with 8 bases between the two ends. Germline CDR1 reads SNHLY; CDR2 reads FYNNEI. The CDR3 is 15 amino acids. The CDR3 coding sequence is TGTGCCAGCAGTGAAGTAGGAGTTAACACCGGGGAGCTGTTTTTT. Its translation: CASSEVGVNTGELFF.

This sequence joins TRBV27 and TRBJ2-1, with 9 bases identical to TRBD2. Germline CDR1 reads MNHEY; CDR2 reads SMNVEV (reference sequence). The ends lost 5 bases at V and 4 bases at J; junction bases unmatched: 9. The CDR3 runs to 16 residues. The CDR3 is CASSPIAGEMYNEQFF. The CDR3 region has the DNA TGTGCCAGCAGTCCCATAGCGGGAGAGATGTACAATGAGCAGTTCTTC.

The V call is TRBV10-3, the J call TRBJ1-5, with a weak D call TRBD1 (6 bases). The CDR3 totals 13 residues. Germline lookup yields CDR1 ENHRY and CDR2 SYGVKD. Trimming left V 0 bases short and J 12 bases short, with 12 bases between. The CDR3 here is CAISESQGLYQHF. In nucleotides, the CDR3 is TGTGCCATCAGTGAGTCGCAGGGGTTATACCAGCATTTT.

The chain uses TRBV27 and TRBJ1-5; 9 bases map to TRBD1. CDR1 is MNHEY and CDR2 is SMNVEV in the germline V gene (reference sequence). This CDR3 is 15 amino acids long. V lost 4 bases to trimming and J lost 6 bases; unmatched junction nucleotides: 7. CDR3 amino acids: CASSSTNRGPQPQHF. The CDR3 DNA sequence: TGTGCCAGCAGTTCCACCAACAGGGGGCCTCAGCCCCAGCATTTT.

This chain links TRBV7-9 with TRBJ2-7, with 7 bases fitting TRBD2. CDR3 length: 13 amino acids. V lost 4 bases and J lost 3; bases outside the gene matches: 3. Germline loops: CDR1 SEHNR, CDR2 FQNEAQ (reference sequence). The CDR3 spells CASSSSGIYEQYF. Written as DNA, the CDR3 is TGTGCCAGCAGCTCTAGCGGAATCTACGAGCAGTACTTC.

The V and J genes are TRBV5-4 and TRBJ1-3; D not resolved. This CDR3 has 13 amino acids. Between the trimmed V and J ends, which lost 4 bases and 7 bases, there was a span of 12 bases. Germline V lookup: CDR1 SGHNT, CDR2 YYREEE (reference sequence). The CDR3 DNA sequence: TGTGCCAGCAGCCTAAATCGGGAGAACACCATATATTTT. It is translated as CASSLNRENTIYF.